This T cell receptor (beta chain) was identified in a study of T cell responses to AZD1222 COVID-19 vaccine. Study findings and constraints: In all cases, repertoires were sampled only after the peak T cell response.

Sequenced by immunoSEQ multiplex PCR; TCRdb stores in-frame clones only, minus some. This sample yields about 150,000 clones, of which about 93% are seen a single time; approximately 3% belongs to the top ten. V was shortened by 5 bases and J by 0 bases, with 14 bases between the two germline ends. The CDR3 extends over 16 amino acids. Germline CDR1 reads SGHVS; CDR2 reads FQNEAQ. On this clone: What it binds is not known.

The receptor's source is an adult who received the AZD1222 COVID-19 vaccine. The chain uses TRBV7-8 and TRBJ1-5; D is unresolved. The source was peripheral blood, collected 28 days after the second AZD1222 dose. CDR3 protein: CASSASAVYSNQPQHF. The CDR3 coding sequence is TGTGCCAGCAGCGCTTCCGCGGTTTATAGCAATCAGCCCCAGCATTTT.